A single sample is the source of the 23 T cell receptor beta chains below, sequenced in a study of response to subunit inactivated influenza vaccine listed by TCRdb under 2018. Receptor libraries were prepared by RT-PCR. Sequencing instrument: Illumina HiSeq 2500. The raw public data were reprocessed by TCRdb itself: fastp quality trimming at Q25, MiXCR clonotype calling, in-frame beta chains only. Records with the same CDR3 protein are collapsed into one entry carrying the most frequent genes and DNA. The sample records roughly 710,000 distinct CDR3 sequences, 14% of which are singletons. The top ten constitute 6% to 9.5% of the sample. This sample comprised PBMCs from blood, obtained 14 to 15 days before vaccination. Receptors originate from a man aged 50-59 years who received an inactivated influenza vaccine. Donor details come from another sample of the same person, matched by shared clones.

The sample holds a few counts of this clonotype. The J gene is TRBJ2-5, the V gene TRBV6-2 or TRBV6-3, with 10 bases aligning to TRBD1. Germline V lookup: CDR1 MNHEY, CDR2 SVGEGT. The CDR3 consists of 20 residues. Trimming took 7 bases from V and 5 from J; bases not matched to a gene: 25. The CDR3: CASTSMGVPGQGRVEETQYF. The CDR3 DNA reads TGTGCCAGCACCTCGATGGGCGTCCCGGGACAGGGGAGGGTTGAGGAGACCCAGTACTTC.

This CDR3 is CASSSTKRASTDTQYF. CDR3 sequence (DNA): TGTGCCAGCTCATCCACTAAGCGGGCCAGCACAGATACGCAGTATTTT. V usage is TRBV18 and J usage is TRBJ2-3, with D maybe TRBD2 (6 bases). There are 16 residues in the CDR3. Germline V gene sequence: CDR1 KGHSH, CDR2 LQKENI. Trimming cost V 5 bases and J 0 bases, with 15 bases left between them.

This clonotype was counted a few times. The rearrangement joins TRBV9 to TRBJ1-1; no clear D. V was pared by 2 bases and J by 6 bases, with 8 bases between. Germline CDR1 reads SGDLS; CDR2 reads YYNGEE. The CDR3 spans 12 residues. The DNA for the CDR3 is TGTGCCAGCAGCGTCCTAGGCTCTGAAGCTTTCTTT. It codes for CASSVLGSEAFF.

V and J are TRBV10-3 and TRBJ2-7, with D perhaps matching TRBD1 (6 bases). This CDR3 is 11 amino acids long. From germline, CDR1 is ENHRY and CDR2 SYGVKD. Trimming pared 6 bases from V and 4 bases from J, leaving 7 bases between. The CDR3 bases are TGTGCCATCAGCAGGGGATACGAGCAGTACTTC. Translating it yields CAISRGYEQYF.

This clonotype was detected a few times. The chain is built from TRBV4-1 and TRBJ1-2, with D perhaps matching TRBD1 (6 bases). The V end was cut by 6 bases, the J end by 5 bases, with 16 bases between. Germline values: CDR1 MGHRA, CDR2 YSYEKL. The CDR3 spans 14 residues. Here the CDR3 reads CASRSTRGDYGYTF. The CDR3 DNA is TGCGCCAGCAGATCCACTAGGGGGGATTATGGCTACACCTTC.

The V call is TRBV6-2 or TRBV6-3, the J call TRBJ2-1; 9 positions agree with TRBD2. The trim removed 6 bases at V and 6 bases at J, leaving 12 bases unmatched. The CDR3 runs 16 residues. The germline V gene has CDR1 MNHEY and CDR2 SVGEGT. DNA of the CDR3: TGTGCCAGCAGCCCGGCCGGAGCGGGAGGCCGCAATGAGCAGTTCTTC. It yields the protein CASSPAGAGGRNEQFF.

This clonotype has just a few counts. The J gene is TRBJ2-2, the V gene TRBV20-1; D ambiguous. CDR3 size: 14 residues. The germline V gene has CDR1 DFQATT and CDR2 SNEGSKA (reference sequence). Trimming pared 4 bases from V and 1 base from J, leaving 10 bases between. The CDR3 DNA is TGCAGTGCTAAAAGTAATCTGAACACCGGGGAGCTGTTTTTT. Protein: CSAKSNLNTGELFF.

V usage is TRBV12-3 or TRBV12-4 and J usage is TRBJ2-2; TRBD2 is a possible D gene (7 bases). V dropped 3 bases and J dropped 4 bases, with 12 bases sitting between them. The length of the CDR3 is 15 residues. The CDR3 region is CASSFSGGLTGELFF. The CDR3 bases are TGTGCCAGCAGTTTTTCGGGGGGCCTCACCGGGGAGCTGTTTTTT.

The genes are TRBV27 and TRBJ1-4, with unresolved D. V shed 4 bases and J shed 0 bases, with 12 bases lying between them. The CDR3 loop spans 16 amino acids. Germline CDR1 and CDR2: MNHEY and SMNVEV (reference sequence). CDR3 protein: CASSSLQSPTNEKLFF. Here the CDR3 DNA reads TGTGCCAGCAGTTCACTTCAGAGCCCAACTAATGAAAAACTGTTTTTT.

The sample holds a few counts of this clonotype. The rearrangement uses TRBV5-1 and TRBJ2-7; D unresolved. V was cut by 0 bases and J by 2 bases, with 12 bases left in between. The germline CDR1 and CDR2 sequences are SGHRS and YFSETQ. The CDR3 consists of 15 residues. This chain's CDR3 is CASSLVGRSTYEQYF. Here the CDR3 DNA reads TGCGCCAGCAGCTTGGTGGGCAGGTCAACCTACGAGCAGTACTTC.

This clonotype was picked up many times. The J gene is TRBJ1-2, the V gene TRBV29-1, with TRBD1 as a possible D gene (6 bases). The germline gives CDR1 SQVTM, CDR2 ANQGSEA. V was clipped by 3 bases and J by 3 bases, with 11 bases between them. The CDR3 consists of 13 residues. The CDR3 reads CSVDDGQHYGYTF. The CDR3 DNA reads as TGCAGCGTTGATGATGGACAGCACTATGGCTACACCTTC.

This clonotype showed up just a few times. The V gene is TRBV29-1, the J gene TRBJ2-3, with TRBD2 matching over 8 bases. The V gene end was trimmed by 3 bases and the J gene end by 8 bases; junction bases not matched to a gene: 7. Germline V CDR1 and CDR2: SQVTM, ANQGSEA. The CDR3 contains 13 residues. The CDR3 DNA sequence: TGCAGCGTTGACCTATCTAGCGGGCTTACGCAGTATTTT. It specifies CSVDLSSGLTQYF.

This clonotype was picked up a small number of times. V gene TRBV6-1 combines with J gene TRBJ2-2; 13 bases are shared with TRBD2. Germline assignment: CDR1 MNHNS and CDR2 SASEGT. V lost 5 bases to trimming and J lost 0 bases; unmatched junction nucleotides: 3. The CDR3 extends over 17 amino acids. The CDR3 spells CASSPTSGGSNTGELFF. Here the CDR3 DNA reads TGTGCCAGCAGTCCGACTAGCGGGGGGTCGAACACCGGGGAGCTGTTTTTT.

This clonotype was seen many times. The rearrangement joins TRBV20-1 to TRBJ1-1, with a possible D match to TRBD1 (5 bases). Trimming shortened V by 1 base and J by 3 bases, and 9 bases separated the two germline ends. CDR3 length equals 13 residues. Germline CDR1 reads DFQATT; CDR2 reads SNEGSKA (reference sequence). The CDR3 reads CSARGQTDTEAFF. CDR3 sequence (DNA): TGCAGTGCTAGAGGACAGACCGACACTGAAGCTTTCTTT.

The rearrangement links TRBV5-6 to TRBJ2-3; D is unresolved. The ends were cut back, 0 bases at V and 3 bases at J, with 8 bases in the middle. In germline, CDR1 is SGHDT, CDR2 YYEEEE. The CDR3 consists of 14 residues. The CDR3 protein is CASSLGSVTDTQYF. CDR3 bases: TGTGCCAGCAGCTTGGGTTCGGTAACAGATACGCAGTATTTT.

This clonotype has a handful of counts. The chain uses TRBV28 and TRBJ2-5, with D tentatively TRBD1 (5 bases). Germline CDR1 MDHEN, CDR2 SYDVKM. The CDR3 covers 18 residues. Deletions cut 2 bases from V and 0 bases from J, with 19 bases between. The CDR3 sequence: CASSLTIGRGGHQETQYF. In nucleotides, the CDR3 is TGTGCCAGCAGTTTAACAATAGGTAGGGGTGGCCACCAAGAGACCCAGTACTTC.

The chain combines TRBV5-1 with TRBJ2-5, with a tentative D call TRBD1 (5 bases). Deletions cut 3 bases from V and 1 base from J, with 13 bases between. Germline V gives CDR1 SGHRS, CDR2 YFSETQ. The CDR3 covers 15 residues. CDR3 residues: CASSSSQGSQETQYF. The CDR3 DNA sequence: TGCGCCAGCAGCTCAAGCCAGGGCTCCCAAGAGACCCAGTACTTC.

The chain is built from TRBV5-1 and TRBJ2-7; 7 bases agree with TRBD1. The germline V gene encodes CDR1 SGHRS and CDR2 YFSETQ. V shed 3 bases, J shed 2 bases, and the junction held 5 bases outside the gene matches. The CDR3 has 14 amino acids. CDR3 loop: CASSSRTGTYEQYF. CDR3 bases: TGCGCCAGCAGCTCAAGGACAGGTACCTACGAGCAGTACTTC.

This clonotype has just a few counts. V and J are TRBV2 and TRBJ1-2, with 8 bases fitting TRBD1. Germline CDR1 SNHLY, CDR2 FYNNEI. This CDR3 is built from 16 residues. V trimming: 4 bases; J trimming: 3 bases; junction bases outside the gene matches: 10. The DNA for the CDR3 is TGTGCCAGCAGTGTAAAGGAGTCGACAGGGGACTATGGCTACACCTTC. Its translation is CASSVKESTGDYGYTF. The variable domain in full, completed from reference TRBV2 and TRBJ1-2, reads EPEVTQTPSHQVTQMGQEVILRCVPISNHLYFYWYRQILGQKVEFLVSFYNNEISEKSEIFDDQFSVERPDGSNFTLKIRSTKLEDSAMYFCASSVKESTGDYGYTFGSGTRLTVV.

This clonotype occurred a few times. The chain recombines TRBV5-4 with TRBJ2-6; D remains ambiguous. Germline-derived CDR1 and CDR2 are SGHNT and YYREEE (reference sequence). With 0 bases removed from V and 4 bases from J, the gap between germline ends came to 8 bases. This CDR3 region has 15 residues. The chain's CDR3 is CASSLGDLGANVLTF. Here the CDR3 DNA reads TGTGCCAGCAGCTTGGGCGATCTCGGGGCCAACGTCCTGACTTTC.

This clonotype was counted between two and nine times. This rearrangement joins TRBV2 to TRBJ1-4; perhaps TRBD1 as D (5 bases). The germline V gene has CDR1 SNHLY and CDR2 FYNNEI. Trimming stripped 4 bases from V and 15 bases from J, with 12 bases between. This CDR3 is built from 11 residues. The DNA for the CDR3 is TGTGCCAGCAGTGTCCGGGACGGGGTGTTTTTT. This codes for CASSVRDGVFF. Full variable domain (remainder filled in from reference TRBV2 and TRBJ1-4): EPEVTQTPSHQVTQMGQEVILRCVPISNHLYFYWYRQILGQKVEFLVSFYNNEISEKSEIFDDQFSVERPDGSNFTLKIRSTKLEDSAMYFCASSVRDGVFFGSGTQLSVL.

The chain couples TRBV7-9 to TRBJ2-7; TRBD2 aligns across 9 bases. The CDR3 is made up of 13 amino acids. Unmatched junction bases numbered 5, after V lost 0 bases and J lost 11 bases. Germline values: CDR1 SEHNR, CDR2 FQNEAQ (reference sequence). This chain's CDR3 is CASSLALAGIEYF. DNA for the CDR3: TGTGCCAGCAGCTTAGCTCTAGCGGGGATAGAGTACTTC.

The V call is TRBV10-3, the J call TRBJ2-7; D tentatively fits TRBD1 or TRBD2 (5 bases each). V was trimmed by 2 bases and J by 2 bases, leaving 7 bases between them. The CDR3 runs to 13 residues. CDR1 ENHRY and CDR2 SYGVKD come from the germline V gene. Written as DNA, the CDR3 is TGTGCCATCAGTGAGCGGGGCCCCTACGAGCAGTACTTC. Its translation is CAISERGPYEQYF.